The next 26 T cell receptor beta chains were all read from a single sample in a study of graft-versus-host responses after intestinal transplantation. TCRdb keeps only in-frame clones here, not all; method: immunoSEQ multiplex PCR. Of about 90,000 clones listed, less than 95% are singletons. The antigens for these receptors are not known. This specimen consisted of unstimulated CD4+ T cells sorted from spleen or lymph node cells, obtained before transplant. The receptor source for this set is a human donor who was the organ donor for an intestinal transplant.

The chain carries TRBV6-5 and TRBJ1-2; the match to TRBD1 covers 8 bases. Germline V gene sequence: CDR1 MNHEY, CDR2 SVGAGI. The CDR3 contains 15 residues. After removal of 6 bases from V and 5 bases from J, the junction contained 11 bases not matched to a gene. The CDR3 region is CASRPTDRDVYGYTF. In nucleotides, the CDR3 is TGTGCCAGCAGGCCTACGGACAGGGACGTATATGGCTACACCTTC.

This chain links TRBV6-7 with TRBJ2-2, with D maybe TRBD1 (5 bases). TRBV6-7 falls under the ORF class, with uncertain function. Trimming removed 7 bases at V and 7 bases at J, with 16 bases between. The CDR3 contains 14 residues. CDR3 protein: CASIGEKRDGELFF. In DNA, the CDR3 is TGTGCCAGCATAGGGGAAAAGCGTGACGGGGAGCTGTTTTTT.

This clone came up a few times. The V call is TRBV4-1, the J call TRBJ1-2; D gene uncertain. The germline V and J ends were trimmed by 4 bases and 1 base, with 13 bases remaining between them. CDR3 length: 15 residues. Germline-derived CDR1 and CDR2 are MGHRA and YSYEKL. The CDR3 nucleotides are TGCGCCAGCAGCCCAGAGGCGACTGTTAACTATGGCTACACCTTC. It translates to CASSPEATVNYGYTF.

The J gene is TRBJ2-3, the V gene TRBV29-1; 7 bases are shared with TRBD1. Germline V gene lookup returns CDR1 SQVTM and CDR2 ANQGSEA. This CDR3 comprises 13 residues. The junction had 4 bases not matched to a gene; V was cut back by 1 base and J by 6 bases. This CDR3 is CSVEALGQDTQYF. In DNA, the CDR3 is TGCAGCGTTGAAGCGTTGGGACAGGATACGCAGTATTTT.

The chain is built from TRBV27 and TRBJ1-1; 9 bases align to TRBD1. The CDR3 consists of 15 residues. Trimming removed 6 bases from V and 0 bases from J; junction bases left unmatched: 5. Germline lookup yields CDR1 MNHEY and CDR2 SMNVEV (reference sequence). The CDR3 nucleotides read TGTGCCAGCAGAGATAGGACAGGGGTGAACACTGAAGCTTTCTTT. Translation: CASRDRTGVNTEAFF.

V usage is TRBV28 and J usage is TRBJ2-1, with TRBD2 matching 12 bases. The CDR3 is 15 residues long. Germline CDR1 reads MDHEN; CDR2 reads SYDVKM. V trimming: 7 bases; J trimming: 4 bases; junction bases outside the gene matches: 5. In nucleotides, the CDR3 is TGTGCCAGCACCCTAGCGGGAGGGCCTTACAATGAGCAGTTCTTC. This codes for CASTLAGGPYNEQFF.

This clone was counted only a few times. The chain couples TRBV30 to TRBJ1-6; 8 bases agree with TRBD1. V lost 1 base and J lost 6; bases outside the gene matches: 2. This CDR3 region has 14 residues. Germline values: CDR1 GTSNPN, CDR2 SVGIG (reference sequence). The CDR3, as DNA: TGTGCCTGGAGTGGCCAGGGGGCTAATTCACCCCTCCACTTT. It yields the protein CAWSGQGANSPLHF.

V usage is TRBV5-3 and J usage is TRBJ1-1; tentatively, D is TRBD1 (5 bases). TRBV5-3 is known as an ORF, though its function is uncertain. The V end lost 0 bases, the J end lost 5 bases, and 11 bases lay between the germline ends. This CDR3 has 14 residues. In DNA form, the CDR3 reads TGTGCCAGAAGCTTGGTTACCCGGGGGACTGAAGCTTTCTTT. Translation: CARSLVTRGTEAFF.

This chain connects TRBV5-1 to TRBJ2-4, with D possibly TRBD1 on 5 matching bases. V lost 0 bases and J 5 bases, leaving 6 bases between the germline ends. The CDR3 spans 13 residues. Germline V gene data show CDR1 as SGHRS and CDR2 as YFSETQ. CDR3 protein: CASSLVGENIQYF. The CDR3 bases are TGCGCCAGCAGCTTGGTAGGGGAAAACATTCAGTACTTC.

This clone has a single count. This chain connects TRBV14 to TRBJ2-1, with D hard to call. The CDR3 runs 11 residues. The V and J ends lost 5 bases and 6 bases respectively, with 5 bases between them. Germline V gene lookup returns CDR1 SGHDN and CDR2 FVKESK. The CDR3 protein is CASSFLNEQFF. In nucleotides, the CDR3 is TGTGCCAGCAGCTTCCTCAATGAGCAGTTCTTC.

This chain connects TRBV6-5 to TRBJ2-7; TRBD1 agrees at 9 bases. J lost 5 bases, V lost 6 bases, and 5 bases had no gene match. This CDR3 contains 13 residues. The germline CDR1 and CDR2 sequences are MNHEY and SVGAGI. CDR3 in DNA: TGTGCCAGCAGGGGGGACAGGGTTAACGAGCAGTACTTC. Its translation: CASRGDRVNEQYF.

The CDR3 sequence: CASNSPGQGINTEAFF. In nucleotides, the CDR3 is TGTGCCAGCAACTCACCCGGACAGGGGATAAACACTGAAGCTTTCTTT. The chain combines TRBV28 with TRBJ1-1; 9 bases match TRBD1. The ends lost 7 bases at V and 2 bases at J; junction bases unmatched: 11. This CDR3 contains 16 residues. From germline, CDR1 is MDHEN and CDR2 SYDVKM.

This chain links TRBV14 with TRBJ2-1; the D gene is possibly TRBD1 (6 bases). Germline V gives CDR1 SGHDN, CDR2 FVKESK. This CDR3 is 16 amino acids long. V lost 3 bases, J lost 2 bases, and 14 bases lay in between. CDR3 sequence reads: CASSHRRTVTYNEQFF. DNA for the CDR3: TGTGCCAGCAGCCACCGAAGGACAGTGACCTACAATGAGCAGTTCTTC. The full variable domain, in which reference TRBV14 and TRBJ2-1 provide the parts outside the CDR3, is EAGVTQFPSHSVIEKGQTVTLRCDPISGHDNLYWYRRVMGKEIKFLLHFVKESKQDESGMPNNRFLAERTGGTYSTLKVQPAELEDSGVYFCASSHRRTVTYNEQFFGPGTRLTVL.

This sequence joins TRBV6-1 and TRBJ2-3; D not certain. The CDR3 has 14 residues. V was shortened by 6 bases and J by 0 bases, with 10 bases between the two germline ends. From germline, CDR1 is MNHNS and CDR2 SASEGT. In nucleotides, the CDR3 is TGTGCCAGCAGGCGACTTCCTAGCACAGATACGCAGTATTTT. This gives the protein CASRRLPSTDTQYF.

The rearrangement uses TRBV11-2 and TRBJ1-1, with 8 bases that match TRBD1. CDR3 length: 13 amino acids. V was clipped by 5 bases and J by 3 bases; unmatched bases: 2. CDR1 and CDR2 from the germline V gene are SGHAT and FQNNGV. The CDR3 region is CASSLQGDTEAFF. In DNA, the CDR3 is TGTGCCAGCAGCCTACAGGGGGACACTGAAGCTTTCTTT.

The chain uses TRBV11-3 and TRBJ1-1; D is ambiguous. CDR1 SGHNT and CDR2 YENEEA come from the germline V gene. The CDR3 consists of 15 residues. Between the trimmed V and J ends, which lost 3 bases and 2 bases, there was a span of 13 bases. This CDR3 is CASSFFDGSNTEAFF. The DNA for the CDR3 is TGTGCCAGCAGCTTTTTCGACGGGAGTAACACTGAAGCTTTCTTT.

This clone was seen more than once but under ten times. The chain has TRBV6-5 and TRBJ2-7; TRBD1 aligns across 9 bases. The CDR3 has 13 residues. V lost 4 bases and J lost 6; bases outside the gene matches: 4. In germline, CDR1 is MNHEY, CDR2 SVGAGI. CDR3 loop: CASSWGQGLEQYF. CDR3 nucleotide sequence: TGTGCCAGCAGTTGGGGACAGGGCCTCGAGCAGTACTTC.

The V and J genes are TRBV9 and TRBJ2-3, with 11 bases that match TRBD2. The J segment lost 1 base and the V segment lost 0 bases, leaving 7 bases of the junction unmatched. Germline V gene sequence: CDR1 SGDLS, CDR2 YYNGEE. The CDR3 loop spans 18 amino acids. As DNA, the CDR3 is TGTGCCAGCAGCGTAGATTTAGCGGGGGGGCCGGGCACAGATACGCAGTATTTT. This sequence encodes CASSVDLAGGPGTDTQYF.

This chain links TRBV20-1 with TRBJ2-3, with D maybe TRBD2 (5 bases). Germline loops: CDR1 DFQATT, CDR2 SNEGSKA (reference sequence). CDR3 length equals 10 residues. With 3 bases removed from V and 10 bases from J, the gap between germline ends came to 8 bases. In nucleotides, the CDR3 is TGCAGTGCTAGTATGGGAGCGCAGTATTTT. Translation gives CSASMGAQYF.

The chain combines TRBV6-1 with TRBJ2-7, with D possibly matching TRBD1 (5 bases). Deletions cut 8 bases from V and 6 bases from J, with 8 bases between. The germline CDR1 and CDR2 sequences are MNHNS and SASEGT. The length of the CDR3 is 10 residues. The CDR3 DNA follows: TGTGCCAGCGCCAGGGTCGAGCAGTACTTC. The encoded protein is CASARVEQYF.

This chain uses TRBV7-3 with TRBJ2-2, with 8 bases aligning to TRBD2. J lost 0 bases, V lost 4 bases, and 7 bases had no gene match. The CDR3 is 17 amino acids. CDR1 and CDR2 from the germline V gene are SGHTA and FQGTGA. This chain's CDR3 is CASSSHPLAANTGELFF. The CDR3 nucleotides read TGTGCCAGCAGCTCCCACCCACTAGCGGCGAACACCGGGGAGCTGTTTTTT. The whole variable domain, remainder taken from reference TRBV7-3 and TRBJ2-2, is GAGVSQTPSNKVTEKGKYVELRCDPISGHTALYWYRQSLGQGPEFLIYFQGTGAADDSGLPNDRFFAVRPEGSVSTLKIQRTERGDSAVYLCASSSHPLAANTGELFFGEGSRLTVL.

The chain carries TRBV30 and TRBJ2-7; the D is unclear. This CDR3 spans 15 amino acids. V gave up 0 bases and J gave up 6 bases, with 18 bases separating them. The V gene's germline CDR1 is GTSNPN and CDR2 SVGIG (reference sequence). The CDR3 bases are TGTGCCTGGAGTGTACGGCTAACACCTGACTGCGAGCAGTACTTC. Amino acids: CAWSVRLTPDCEQYF.

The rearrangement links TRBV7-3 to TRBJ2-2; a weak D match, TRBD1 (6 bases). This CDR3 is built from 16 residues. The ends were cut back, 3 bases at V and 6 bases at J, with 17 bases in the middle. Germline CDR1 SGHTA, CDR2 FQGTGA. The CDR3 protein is CASSLGDIRLSGELFF. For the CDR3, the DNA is TGTGCCAGCAGCTTGGGGGACATTAGGTTGTCCGGGGAGCTGTTTTTT.

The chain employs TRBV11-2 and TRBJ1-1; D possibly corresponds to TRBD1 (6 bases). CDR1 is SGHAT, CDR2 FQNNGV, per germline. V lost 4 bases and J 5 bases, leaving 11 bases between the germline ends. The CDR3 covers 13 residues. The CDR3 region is CASSWKGGTEAFF. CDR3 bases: TGTGCCAGCAGCTGGAAAGGGGGAACTGAAGCTTTCTTT.

CDR3: CASSPLTGTGGSEAFF. As DNA, the CDR3 is TGTGCCAGCTCACCACTTACCGGGACAGGGGGCTCTGAAGCTTTCTTT. The chain is built from TRBV18 and TRBJ1-1, with TRBD1 matching over 12 bases. CDR3 length: 16 residues. CDR1 is KGHSH and CDR2 is LQKENI in the germline V gene. The V gene end was trimmed by 1 base and the J gene end by 6 bases; junction bases not matched to a gene: 6. The full variable domain, rest sourced from reference TRBV18 and TRBJ1-1, is NAGVMQNPRHLVRRRGQEARLRCSPMKGHSHVYWYRQLPEEGLKFMVYLQKENIIDESGMPKERFSAEFPKEGPSILRIQQVVRGDSAAYFCASSPLTGTGGSEAFFGQGTRLTVV.

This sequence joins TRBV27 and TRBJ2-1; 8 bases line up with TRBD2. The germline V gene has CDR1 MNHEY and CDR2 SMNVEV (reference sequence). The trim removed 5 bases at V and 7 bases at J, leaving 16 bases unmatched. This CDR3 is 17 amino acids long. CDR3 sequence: CASSVLLTGGPLNEQFF. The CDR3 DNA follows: TGTGCCAGCAGTGTACTTTTGACGGGAGGGCCTTTGAATGAGCAGTTCTTC.